Below are 7 T cell receptor beta chains sequenced from a single sample in a study of graft-versus-host responses after intestinal transplantation. Antigen specificity for these receptors is unknown. Libraries were prepared by immunoSEQ multiplex PCR; TCRdb keeps only in-frame clonotypes and omits some of them. This table has over 40,000 clones, approximately 88% appearing once. The sequencing used unstimulated CD4+ T cells sorted from spleen or lymph node cells, collected before transplant. The receptors come from a human donor who was the organ donor for an intestinal transplant.

The chain recombines TRBV30 with TRBJ1-2; D perhaps matches TRBD1 (6 bases). In germline, CDR1 is GTSNPN, CDR2 SVGIG (reference sequence). Trimming took 1 base from V and 4 from J, leaving 16 bases between them. The CDR3 covers 15 residues. CDR3 sequence reads: CAWSAGDTLIYGYTF. The CDR3 nucleotides read TGTGCCTGGAGTGCCGGGGACACGCTTATCTATGGCTACACCTTC. The whole variable domain, filled in from reference TRBV30 and TRBJ1-2, reads SQTIHQWPATLVQPVGSPLSLECTVEGTSNPNLYWYRQAAGRGLQLLFYSVGIGQISSEVPQNLSASRPQDRQFILSSKKLLLSDSGFYLCAWSAGDTLIYGYTFGSGTRLTVV.

This clone was observed a few times. Other DNA sequences within the sample encode an identical CDR3. The V gene is TRBV20-1, the J gene TRBJ2-7; D is unclear. Germline V gene data show CDR1 as DFQATT and CDR2 as SNEGSKA (reference sequence). V was clipped by 0 bases and J by 2 bases, with 2 bases between them. CDR3 length: 11 residues. This CDR3 is CSARDTYEQYF. CDR3 DNA sequence: TGCAGTGCTAGAGACACCTACGAGCAGTACTTC.

The chain joins TRBV19 to TRBJ2-2, with D possibly called TRBD1 or TRBD2 (6 bases each). The CDR3 consists of 14 residues. Trimming shortened V by 6 bases and J by 7 bases, and 15 bases separated the two germline ends. Germline CDR1 reads LNHDA; CDR2 reads SQIVND (reference sequence). The chain's CDR3 is CASSFQGGLGELFF. In nucleotides, the CDR3 is TGTGCCAGTAGCTTCCAAGGGGGGCTCGGGGAGCTGTTTTTT.

The chain carries TRBV12-2 and TRBJ1-5; TRBD1, the D gene given by the table, was not confirmed from the DNA. TRBV12-2 is flagged as a pseudogene. The CDR3 extends over 18 amino acids. This CDR3 reads CASRLVVLDRGRNQPQHF. The CDR3 DNA follows: TGTGCAAGTCGCTTAGTAGTTCTGGACAGGGGGCGGAATCAGCCCCAGCATTTT.

The chain is built from TRBV7-2 and TRBJ2-1; 9 bases map to TRBD2. CDR1 is SGHTA and CDR2 is FQGNSA in the germline V gene. CDR3 size: 15 residues. With 5 bases clipped from V and 6 bases from J, the junction kept 8 bases outside the gene matches. The CDR3 sequence: CASSPRLTSGNEQFF. The CDR3, as DNA: TGTGCCAGCAGCCCCCGATTGACTAGCGGCAATGAGCAGTTCTTC.

The V gene is TRBV7-2, the J gene TRBJ2-1; 9 positions agree with TRBD1. This CDR3 has 16 amino acids. Trimming cost V 5 bases and J 2 bases; bases outside gene matches: 7. CDR1 is SGHTA, CDR2 FQGNSA, per germline. The DNA of the CDR3 is TGTGCCAGCAGCCCTCCGGGACAGGGTGCCTACAATGAGCAGTTCTTC. This codes for CASSPPGQGAYNEQFF.

The CDR3 DNA reads as TGTGCCAGCAGTCCGCTCGACTTGTCACCCCTCCACTTT. Translation: CASSPLDLSPLHF. The genes are TRBV2 and TRBJ1-6; D is unclear. Germline lookup yields CDR1 SNHLY and CDR2 FYNNEI. Trimming cost V 5 bases and J 10 bases, with 12 bases left between them. CDR3 length: 13 residues.